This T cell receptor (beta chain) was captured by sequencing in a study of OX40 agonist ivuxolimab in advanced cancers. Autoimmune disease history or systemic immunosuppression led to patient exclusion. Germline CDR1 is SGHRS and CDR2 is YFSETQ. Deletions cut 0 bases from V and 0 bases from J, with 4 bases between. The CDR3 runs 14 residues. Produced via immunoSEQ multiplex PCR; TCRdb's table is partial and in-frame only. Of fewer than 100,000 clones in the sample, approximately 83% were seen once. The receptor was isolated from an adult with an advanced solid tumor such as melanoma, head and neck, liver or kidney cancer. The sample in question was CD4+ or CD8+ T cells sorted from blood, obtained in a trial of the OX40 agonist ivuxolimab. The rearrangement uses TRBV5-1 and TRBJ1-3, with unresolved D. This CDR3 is CASSLDLSGNTIYF. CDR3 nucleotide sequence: TGCGCCAGCAGCTTGGACCTCTCTGGAAACACCATATATTTT.